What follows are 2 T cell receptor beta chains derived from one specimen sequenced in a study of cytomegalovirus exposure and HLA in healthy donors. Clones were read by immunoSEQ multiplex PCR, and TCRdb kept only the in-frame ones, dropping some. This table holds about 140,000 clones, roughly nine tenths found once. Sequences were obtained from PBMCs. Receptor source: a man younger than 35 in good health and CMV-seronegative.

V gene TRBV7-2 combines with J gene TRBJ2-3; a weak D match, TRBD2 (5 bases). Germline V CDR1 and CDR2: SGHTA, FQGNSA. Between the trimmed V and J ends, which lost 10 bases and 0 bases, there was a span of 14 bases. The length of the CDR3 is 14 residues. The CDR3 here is CAIERLPSTDTQYF. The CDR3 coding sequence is TGTGCCATCGAGCGGCTCCCCAGCACAGATACGCAGTATTTT.

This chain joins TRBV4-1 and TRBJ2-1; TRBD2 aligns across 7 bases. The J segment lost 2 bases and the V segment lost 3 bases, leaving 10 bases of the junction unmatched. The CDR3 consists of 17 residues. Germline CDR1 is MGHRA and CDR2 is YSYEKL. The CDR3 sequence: CASSQGGLAATYNEQFF. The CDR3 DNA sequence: TGCGCCAGCAGCCAGGGGGGGTTAGCGGCTACCTACAATGAGCAGTTCTTC.